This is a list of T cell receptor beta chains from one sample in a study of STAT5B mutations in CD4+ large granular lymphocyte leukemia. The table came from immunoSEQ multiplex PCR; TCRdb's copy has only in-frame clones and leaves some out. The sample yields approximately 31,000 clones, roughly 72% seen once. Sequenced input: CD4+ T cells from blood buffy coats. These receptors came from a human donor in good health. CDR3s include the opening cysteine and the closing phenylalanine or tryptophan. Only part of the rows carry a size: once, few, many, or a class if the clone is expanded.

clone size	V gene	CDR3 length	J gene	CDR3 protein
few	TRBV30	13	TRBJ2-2	CACTTGGTGELFF
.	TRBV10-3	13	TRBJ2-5	CASTDRDQETQYF
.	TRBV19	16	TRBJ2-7	CASSARAQPGLYEQYF
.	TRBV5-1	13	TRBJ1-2	CASRQGERDGYTF
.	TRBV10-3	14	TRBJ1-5	CAISEGQGNQPQHF
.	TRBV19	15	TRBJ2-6	CASSAAGSGANVLTF
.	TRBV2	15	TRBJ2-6	CASSLDSAGANVLTF
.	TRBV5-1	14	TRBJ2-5	CASSLGGARETQYF
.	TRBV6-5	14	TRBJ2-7	CASRKAAGGNEQYF
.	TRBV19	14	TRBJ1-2	CASSNPGQKYGYTF